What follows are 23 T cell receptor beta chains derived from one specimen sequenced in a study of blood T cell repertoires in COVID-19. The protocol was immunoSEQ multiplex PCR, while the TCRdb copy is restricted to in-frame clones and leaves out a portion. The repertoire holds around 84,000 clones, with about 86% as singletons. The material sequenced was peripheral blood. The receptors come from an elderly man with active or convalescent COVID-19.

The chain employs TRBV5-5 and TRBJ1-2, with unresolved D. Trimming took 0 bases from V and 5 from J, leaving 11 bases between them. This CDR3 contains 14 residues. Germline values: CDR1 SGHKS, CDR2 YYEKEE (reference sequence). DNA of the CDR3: TGTGCCAGCAGCTTGGCCACGGCGGCATATGGCTACACCTTC. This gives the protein CASSLATAAYGYTF.

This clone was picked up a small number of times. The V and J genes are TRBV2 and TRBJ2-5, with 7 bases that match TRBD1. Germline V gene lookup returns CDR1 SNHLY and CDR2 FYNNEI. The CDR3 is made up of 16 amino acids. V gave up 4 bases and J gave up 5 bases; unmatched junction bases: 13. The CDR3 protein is CASSATGDWAWETQYF. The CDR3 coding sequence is TGTGCCAGCAGTGCCACAGGGGATTGGGCTTGGGAGACCCAGTACTTC. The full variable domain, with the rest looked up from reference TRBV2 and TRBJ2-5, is EPEVTQTPSHQVTQMGQEVILRCVPISNHLYFYWYRQILGQKVEFLVSFYNNEISEKSEIFDDQFSVERPDGSNFTLKIRSTKLEDSAMYFCASSATGDWAWETQYFGPGTRLLVL.

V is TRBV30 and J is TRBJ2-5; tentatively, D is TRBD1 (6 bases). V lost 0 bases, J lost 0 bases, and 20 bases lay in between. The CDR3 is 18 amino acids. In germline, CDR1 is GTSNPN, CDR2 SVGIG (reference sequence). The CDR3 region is CAWSVKYRAPPYQETQYF. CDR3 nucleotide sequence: TGTGCCTGGAGTGTTAAATACAGGGCTCCTCCGTACCAAGAGACCCAGTACTTC.

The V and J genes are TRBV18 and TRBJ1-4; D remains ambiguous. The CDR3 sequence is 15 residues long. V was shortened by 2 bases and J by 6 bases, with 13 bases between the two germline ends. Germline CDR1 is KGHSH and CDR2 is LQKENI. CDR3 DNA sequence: TGTGCCAGCTCACCATGGCGGCCGTCCGATGAAAAACTGTTTTTT. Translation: CASSPWRPSDEKLFF. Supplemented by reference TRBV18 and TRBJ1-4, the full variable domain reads NAGVMQNPRHLVRRRGQEARLRCSPMKGHSHVYWYRQLPEEGLKFMVYLQKENIIDESGMPKERFSAEFPKEGPSILRIQQVVRGDSAAYFCASSPWRPSDEKLFFGSGTQLSVL.

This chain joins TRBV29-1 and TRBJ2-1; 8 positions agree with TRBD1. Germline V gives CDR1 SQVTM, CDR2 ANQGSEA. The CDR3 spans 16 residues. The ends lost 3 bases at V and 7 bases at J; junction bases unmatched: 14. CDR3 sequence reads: CSVDPVTGVFSNEQFF. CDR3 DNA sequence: TGCAGCGTTGACCCGGTGACAGGGGTTTTCTCTAATGAGCAGTTCTTC.

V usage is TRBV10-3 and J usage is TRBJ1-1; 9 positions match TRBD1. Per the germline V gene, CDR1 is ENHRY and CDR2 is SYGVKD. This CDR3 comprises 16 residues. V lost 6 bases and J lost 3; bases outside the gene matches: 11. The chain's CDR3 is CAISPRGTGLDTEAFF. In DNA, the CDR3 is TGTGCCATCAGCCCGCGGGGGACAGGGTTGGACACTGAAGCTTTCTTT.

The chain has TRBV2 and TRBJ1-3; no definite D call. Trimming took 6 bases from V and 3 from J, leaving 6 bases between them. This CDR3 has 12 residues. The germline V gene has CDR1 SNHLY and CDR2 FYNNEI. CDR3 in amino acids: CASREDGNTIYF. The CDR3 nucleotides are TGTGCCAGCAGAGAGGATGGAAACACCATATATTTT. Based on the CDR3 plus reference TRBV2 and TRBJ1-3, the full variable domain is EPEVTQTPSHQVTQMGQEVILRCVPISNHLYFYWYRQILGQKVEFLVSFYNNEISEKSEIFDDQFSVERPDGSNFTLKIRSTKLEDSAMYFCASREDGNTIYFGEGSWLTVV.

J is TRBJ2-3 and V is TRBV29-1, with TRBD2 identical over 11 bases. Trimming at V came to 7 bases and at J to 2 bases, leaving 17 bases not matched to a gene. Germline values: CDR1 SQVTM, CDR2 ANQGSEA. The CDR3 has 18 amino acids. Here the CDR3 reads CSGGGLADRIPSTDTQYF. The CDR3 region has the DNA TGCAGCGGGGGGGGACTAGCGGACCGCATCCCCTCCACAGATACGCAGTATTTT.

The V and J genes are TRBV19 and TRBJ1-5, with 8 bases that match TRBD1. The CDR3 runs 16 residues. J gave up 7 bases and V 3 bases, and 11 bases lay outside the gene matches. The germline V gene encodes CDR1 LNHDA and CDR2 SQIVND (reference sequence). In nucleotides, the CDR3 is TGTGCCAGTAGTATTCCGGGACAGGTAGGTGAACAGCCCCAGCATTTT. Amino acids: CASSIPGQVGEQPQHF.

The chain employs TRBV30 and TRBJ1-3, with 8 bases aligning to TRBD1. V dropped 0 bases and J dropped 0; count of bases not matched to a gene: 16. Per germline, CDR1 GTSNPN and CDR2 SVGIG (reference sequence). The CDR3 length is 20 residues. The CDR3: CAWSVLLGQEDPGSGNTIYF. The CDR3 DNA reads TGTGCCTGGAGTGTGTTGCTGGGACAGGAGGATCCTGGCTCTGGAAACACCATATATTTT.

CDR3: CASRNPSGTPLGYTF. Written as DNA, the CDR3 is TGTGCCAGCAGAAATCCCTCCGGGACACCCCTTGGCTACACCTTC. The chain links TRBV28 to TRBJ1-2; a possible D gene is TRBD1 (6 bases). The CDR3 sequence is 15 residues long. The germline gives CDR1 MDHEN, CDR2 SYDVKM. V lost 6 bases, J lost 7 bases, and 21 bases lay in between.

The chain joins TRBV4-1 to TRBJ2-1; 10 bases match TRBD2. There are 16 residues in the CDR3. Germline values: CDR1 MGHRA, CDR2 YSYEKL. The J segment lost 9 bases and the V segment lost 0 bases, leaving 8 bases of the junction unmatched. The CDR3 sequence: CASSQEKRGGLVEQFF. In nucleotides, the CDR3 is TGCGCCAGCAGCCAAGAAAAGCGGGGGGGCCTGGTTGAGCAGTTCTTC.

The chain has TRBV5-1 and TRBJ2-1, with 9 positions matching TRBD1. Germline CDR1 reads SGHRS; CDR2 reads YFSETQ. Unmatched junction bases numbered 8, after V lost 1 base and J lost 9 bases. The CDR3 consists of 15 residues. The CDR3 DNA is TGCGCCAGCAGCTTGTCGGGACAGGGCTTCGGTGAGCAGTTCTTC. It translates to CASSLSGQGFGEQFF.

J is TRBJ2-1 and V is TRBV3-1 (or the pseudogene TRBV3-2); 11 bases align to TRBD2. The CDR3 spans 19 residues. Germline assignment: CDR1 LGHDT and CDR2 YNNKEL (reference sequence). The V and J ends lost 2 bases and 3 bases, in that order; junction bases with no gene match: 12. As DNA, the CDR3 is TGTGCCAGCAGCCAAACCCCACTGACTAGCGGGGAAATCTACAATGAGCAGTTCTTC. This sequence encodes CASSQTPLTSGEIYNEQFF.

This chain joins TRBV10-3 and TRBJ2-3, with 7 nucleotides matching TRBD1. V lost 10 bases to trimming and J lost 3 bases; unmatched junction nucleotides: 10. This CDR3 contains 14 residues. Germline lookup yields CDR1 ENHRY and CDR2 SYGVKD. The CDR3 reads CATLSTGLTDTQYF. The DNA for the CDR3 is TGTGCCACCTTATCGACAGGGTTGACAGATACGCAGTATTTT.

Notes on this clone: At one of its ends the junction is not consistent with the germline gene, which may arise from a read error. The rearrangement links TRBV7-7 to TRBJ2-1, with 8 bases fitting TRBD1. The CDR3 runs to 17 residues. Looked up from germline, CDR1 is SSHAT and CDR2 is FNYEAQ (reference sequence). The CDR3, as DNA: TGTGCTAGCAGCTTAGCTCCAGGGGGCTCTTACTACAATGAGCAGTTCTTC. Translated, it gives CASSLAPGGSYYNEQFF.

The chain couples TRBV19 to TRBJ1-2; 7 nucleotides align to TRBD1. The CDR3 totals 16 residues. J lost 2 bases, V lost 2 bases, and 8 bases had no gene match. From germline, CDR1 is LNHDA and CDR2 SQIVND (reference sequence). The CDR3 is CASSIWTGLRNYGYTF. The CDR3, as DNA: TGTGCCAGTAGTATATGGACAGGACTACGGAACTATGGCTACACCTTC. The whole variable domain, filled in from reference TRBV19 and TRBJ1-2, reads DGGITQSPKYLFRKEGQNVTLSCEQNLNHDAMYWYRQDPGQGLRLIYYSQIVNDFQKGDIAEGYSVSREKKESFPLTVTSAQKNPTAFYLCASSIWTGLRNYGYTFGSGTRLTVV.

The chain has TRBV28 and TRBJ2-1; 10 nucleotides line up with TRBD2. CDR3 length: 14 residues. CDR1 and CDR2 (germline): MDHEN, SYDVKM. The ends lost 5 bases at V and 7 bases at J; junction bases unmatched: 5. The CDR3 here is CASSEASGSNEQFF. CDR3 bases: TGTGCCAGCAGTGAGGCTAGCGGGAGTAATGAGCAGTTCTTC.

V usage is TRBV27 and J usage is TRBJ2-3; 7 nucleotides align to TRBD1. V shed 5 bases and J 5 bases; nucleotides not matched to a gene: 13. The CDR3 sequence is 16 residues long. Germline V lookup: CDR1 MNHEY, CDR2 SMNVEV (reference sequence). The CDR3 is CASSARRDSRGDTQYF. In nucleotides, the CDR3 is TGTGCCAGCAGTGCCCGTCGGGACAGCCGTGGAGATACGCAGTATTTT.

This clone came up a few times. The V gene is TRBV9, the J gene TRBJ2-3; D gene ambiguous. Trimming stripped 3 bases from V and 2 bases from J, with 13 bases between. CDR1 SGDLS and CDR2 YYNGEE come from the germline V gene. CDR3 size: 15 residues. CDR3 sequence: CASSALISYTDTQYF. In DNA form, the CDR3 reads TGTGCCAGCAGCGCACTTATAAGTTACACAGATACGCAGTATTTT.

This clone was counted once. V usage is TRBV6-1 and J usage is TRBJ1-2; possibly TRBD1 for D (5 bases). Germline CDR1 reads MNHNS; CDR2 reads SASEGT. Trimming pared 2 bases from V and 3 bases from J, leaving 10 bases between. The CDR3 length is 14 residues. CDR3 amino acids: CASSENGGDYGYTF. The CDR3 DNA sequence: TGTGCCAGCAGTGAAAATGGGGGGGACTATGGCTACACCTTC.

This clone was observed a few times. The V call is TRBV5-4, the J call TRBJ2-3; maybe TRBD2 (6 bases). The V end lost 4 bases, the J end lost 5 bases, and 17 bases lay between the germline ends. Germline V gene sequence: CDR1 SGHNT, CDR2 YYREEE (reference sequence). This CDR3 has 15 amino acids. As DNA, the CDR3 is TGTGCCAGCAGCCCGGACGGGGGAGTGGGAGATACGCAGTATTTT. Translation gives CASSPDGGVGDTQYF. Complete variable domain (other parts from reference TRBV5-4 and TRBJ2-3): ETGVTQSPTHLIKTRGQQVTLRCSSQSGHNTVSWYQQALGQGPQFIFQYYREEENGRGNFPPRFSGLQFPNYSSELNVNALELDDSALYLCASSPDGGVGDTQYFGPGTRLTVL.

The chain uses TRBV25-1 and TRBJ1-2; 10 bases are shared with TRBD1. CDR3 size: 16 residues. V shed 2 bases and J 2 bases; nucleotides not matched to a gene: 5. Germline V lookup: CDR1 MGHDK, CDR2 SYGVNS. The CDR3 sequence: CASSEIGTGENYGYTF. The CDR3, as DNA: TGTGCCAGCAGTGAAATTGGGACAGGGGAGAACTATGGCTACACCTTC.